The clone carrying this T cell receptor (beta chain) was recorded a few times. Antigen unknown. Via MiXCR, TCRdb re-called the 5' RACE reads, giving one row per CDR3 protein. The sample has some 500,000 distinct CDR3 sequences, about 20% seen once. This record belongs to a study of identical twins. Healthy Caucasian donors formed the entire cohort. The CDR3 is 13 residues long. V was clipped by 7 bases and J by 4 bases, with 13 bases between them. Study outcomes and limitations: Twins showed weaker excess sharing in their beta out-of-frame sequences.

The same sample was also studied in work on T cells expressing NK-cell markers. That source reports: The TCR beta repertoires originated in sorted CD3+CD56+NKG2C+, CD3+CD56+NKG2C- and CD3+CD56-NKG2C+ T cells. Once again these clonotypes came out on top in the CD3+CD56-NKG2C+ fraction of a few donors.

The chain links TRBV12-3 or TRBV12-4 to TRBJ2-5; D gene unclear. The sample comprised CD4+ T cells sorted from blood. This receptor was identified in a woman aged 18-29 years in good health. The CDR3 sequence: CASNGKGGETQYF. In DNA, the CDR3 is TGTGCCAGCAATGGAAAGGGCGGAGAGACCCAGTACTTC.